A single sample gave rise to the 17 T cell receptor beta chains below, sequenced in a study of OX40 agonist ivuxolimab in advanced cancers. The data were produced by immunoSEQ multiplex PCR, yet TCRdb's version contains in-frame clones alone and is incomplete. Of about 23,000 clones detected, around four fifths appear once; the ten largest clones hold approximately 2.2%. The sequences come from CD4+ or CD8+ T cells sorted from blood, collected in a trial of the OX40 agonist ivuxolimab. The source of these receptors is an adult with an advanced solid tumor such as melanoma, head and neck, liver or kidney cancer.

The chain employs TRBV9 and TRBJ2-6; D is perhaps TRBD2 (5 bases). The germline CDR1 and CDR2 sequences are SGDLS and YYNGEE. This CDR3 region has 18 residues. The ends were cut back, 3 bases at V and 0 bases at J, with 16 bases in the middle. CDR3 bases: TGTGCCAGCAGCGCGAGGGTTGGCAGAAACTCTGGGGCCAACGTCCTGACTTTC. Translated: CASSARVGRNSGANVLTF.

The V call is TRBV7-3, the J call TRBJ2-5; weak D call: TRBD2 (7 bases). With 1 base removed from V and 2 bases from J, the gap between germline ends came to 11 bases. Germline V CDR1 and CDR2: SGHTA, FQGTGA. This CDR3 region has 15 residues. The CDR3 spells CASSLIGGEQETQYF. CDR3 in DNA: TGTGCCAGCAGCTTAATAGGGGGGGAGCAAGAGACCCAGTACTTC.

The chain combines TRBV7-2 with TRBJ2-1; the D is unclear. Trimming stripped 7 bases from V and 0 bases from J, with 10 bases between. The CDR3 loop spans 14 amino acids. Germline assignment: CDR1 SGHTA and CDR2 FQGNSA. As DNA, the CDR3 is TGTGCCAGCAAGAGCCGGAACTCCTACAATGAGCAGTTCTTC. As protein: CASKSRNSYNEQFF. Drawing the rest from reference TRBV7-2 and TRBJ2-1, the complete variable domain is GAGVSQSPSNKVTEKGKDVELRCDPISGHTALYWYRQSLGQGLEFLIYFQGNSAPDKSGLPSDRFSAERTGGSVSTLTIQRTQQEDSAVYLCASKSRNSYNEQFFGPGTRLTVL.

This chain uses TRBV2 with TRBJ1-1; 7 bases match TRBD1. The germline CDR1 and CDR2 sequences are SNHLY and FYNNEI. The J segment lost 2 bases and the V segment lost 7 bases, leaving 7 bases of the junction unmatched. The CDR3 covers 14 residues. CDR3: CASKDRFLNTEAFF. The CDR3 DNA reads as TGTGCCAGCAAGGACAGGTTCCTTAACACTGAAGCTTTCTTT.

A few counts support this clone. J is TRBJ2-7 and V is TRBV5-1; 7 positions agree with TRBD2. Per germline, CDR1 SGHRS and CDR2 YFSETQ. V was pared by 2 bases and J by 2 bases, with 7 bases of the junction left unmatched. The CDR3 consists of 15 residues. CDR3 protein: CASSFSSGGTYEQYF. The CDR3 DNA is TGCGCCAGCAGCTTTTCGTCCGGGGGGACCTACGAGCAGTACTTC.

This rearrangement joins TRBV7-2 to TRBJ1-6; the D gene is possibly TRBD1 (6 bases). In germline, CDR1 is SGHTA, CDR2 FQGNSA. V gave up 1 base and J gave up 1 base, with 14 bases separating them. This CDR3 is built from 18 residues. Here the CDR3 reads CASSLGSQGLSYNSPLHF. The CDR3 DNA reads TGTGCCAGCAGCTTAGGGTCGCAGGGGCTATCCTATAATTCACCCCTCCACTTT. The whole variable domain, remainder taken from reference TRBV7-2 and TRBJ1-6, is GAGVSQSPSNKVTEKGKDVELRCDPISGHTALYWYRQSLGQGLEFLIYFQGNSAPDKSGLPSDRFSAERTGGSVSTLTIQRTQQEDSAVYLCASSLGSQGLSYNSPLHFGNGTRLTVT.

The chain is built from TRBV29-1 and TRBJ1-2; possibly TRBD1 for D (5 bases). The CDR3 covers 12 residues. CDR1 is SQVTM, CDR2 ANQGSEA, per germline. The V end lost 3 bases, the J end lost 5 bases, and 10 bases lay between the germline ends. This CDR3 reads CSVDPPGYGYTF. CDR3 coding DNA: TGCAGCGTTGACCCCCCAGGGTATGGCTACACCTTC.

This CDR3 reads CASSLRGTPPHEQYF. The CDR3 DNA is TGCGCCAGCAGCTTGCGGGGGACTCCTCCGCACGAGCAGTACTTC. This chain joins TRBV5-1 and TRBJ2-7, with D perhaps TRBD2 (6 bases). The germline CDR1 and CDR2 sequences are SGHRS and YFSETQ. Trimming took off 1 base at V and 5 bases at J, with 16 bases between the two ends. This CDR3 contains 15 residues.

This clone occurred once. CDR3 region: CASGKGQGRTEAFF. The CDR3 nucleotides read TGTGCCAGCGGCAAGGGACAGGGAAGGACTGAAGCTTTCTTT. The genes are TRBV11-2 and TRBJ1-1, with TRBD1 identical over 9 bases. With 8 bases clipped from V and 5 bases from J, the junction kept 9 bases outside the gene matches. Germline V gene sequence: CDR1 SGHAT, CDR2 FQNNGV. The CDR3 spans 14 residues.

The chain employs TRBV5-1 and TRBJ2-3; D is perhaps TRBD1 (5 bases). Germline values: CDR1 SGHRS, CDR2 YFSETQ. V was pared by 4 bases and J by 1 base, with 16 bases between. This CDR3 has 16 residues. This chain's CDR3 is CASSAYTGVGTDTQYF. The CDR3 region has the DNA TGCGCCAGCAGCGCATATACAGGCGTCGGCACAGATACGCAGTATTTT.

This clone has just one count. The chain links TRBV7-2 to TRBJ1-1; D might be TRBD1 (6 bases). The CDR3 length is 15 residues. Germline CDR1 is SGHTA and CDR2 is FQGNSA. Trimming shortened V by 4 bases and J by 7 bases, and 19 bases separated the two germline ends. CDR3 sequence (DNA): TGTGCCAGCAGCTCCGGTAGGGGGGGTACAAATGAAGCTTTCTTT. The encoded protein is CASSSGRGGTNEAFF.

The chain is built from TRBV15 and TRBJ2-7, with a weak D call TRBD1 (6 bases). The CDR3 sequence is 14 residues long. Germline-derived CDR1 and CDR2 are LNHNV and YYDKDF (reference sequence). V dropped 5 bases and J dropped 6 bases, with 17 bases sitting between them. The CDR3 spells CATSFTGMTAEQYF. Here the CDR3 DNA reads TGTGCCACCAGCTTTACAGGGATGACGGCCGAGCAGTACTTC.

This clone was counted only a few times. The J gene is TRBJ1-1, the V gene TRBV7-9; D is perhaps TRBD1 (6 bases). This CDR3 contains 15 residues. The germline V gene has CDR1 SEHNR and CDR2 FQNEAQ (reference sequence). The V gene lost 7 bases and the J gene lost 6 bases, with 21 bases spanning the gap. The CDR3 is CASTSSLGAQAEAFF. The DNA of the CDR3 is TGTGCCAGCACGTCTTCATTGGGGGCGCAGGCTGAAGCTTTCTTT.

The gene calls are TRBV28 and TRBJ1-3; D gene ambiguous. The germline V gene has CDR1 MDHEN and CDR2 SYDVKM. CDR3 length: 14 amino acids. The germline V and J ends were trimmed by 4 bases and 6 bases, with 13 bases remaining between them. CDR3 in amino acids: CASSSPGRENTIYF. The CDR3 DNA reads TGTGCCAGCAGTTCCCCCGGGAGGGAAAACACCATATATTTT.

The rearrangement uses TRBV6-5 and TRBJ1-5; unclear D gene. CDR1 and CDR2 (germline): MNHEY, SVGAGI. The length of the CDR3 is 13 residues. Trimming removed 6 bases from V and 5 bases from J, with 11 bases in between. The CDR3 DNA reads TGTGCCAGCAGCTTACAGAGGGATCAGCCCCAGCATTTT. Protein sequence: CASSLQRDQPQHF.

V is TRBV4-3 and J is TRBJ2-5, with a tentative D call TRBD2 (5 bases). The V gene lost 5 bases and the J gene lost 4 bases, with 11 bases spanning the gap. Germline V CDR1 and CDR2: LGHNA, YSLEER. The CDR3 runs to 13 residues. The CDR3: CASSRAEGETQYF. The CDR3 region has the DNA TGCGCCAGCAGCAGGGCTGAGGGAGAGACCCAGTACTTC.

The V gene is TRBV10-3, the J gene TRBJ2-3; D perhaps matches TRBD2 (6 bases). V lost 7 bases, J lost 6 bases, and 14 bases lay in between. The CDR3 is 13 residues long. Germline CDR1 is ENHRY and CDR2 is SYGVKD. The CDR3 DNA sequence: TGTGCCATCATGGGGGAGGAATCGGATACGCAGTATTTT. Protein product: CAIMGEESDTQYF.